There are many counts of the clone carrying this T cell receptor (beta chain). Its antigen is not known. Germline loops: CDR1 KGHSH, CDR2 LQKENI. The CDR3 is 16 residues long. V lost 1 base and J 0 bases, leaving 10 bases between the germline ends. This record comes from a study of blood T cells in healthy people across ages. Findings and limits, study-wide: Researchers deemed the diversity estimates from one million T cells underestimates. When set beside aged donors, long-lived donors presented more naive CD4+ cells and higher diversity.

Sample-barcoded 5' priming and a J-beta primer mix drove a second PCR of roughly 7 to 11 cycles. TCRdb re-analysed the 5' RACE reads in MiXCR, keeping a single row per CDR3 protein. Here the sample spans roughly 700,000 distinct CDR3 sequences, around half being singletons. Extractions gave at least 5.5 micrograms of total RNA per sample. This receptor was obtained from an older woman in good health. This sequence joins TRBV18 and TRBJ2-1; D remains unclear. The sequencing input was blood. The CDR3 coding sequence is TGTGCCAGCTCACCACGAGCCAGCCCCTCCTACAATGAGCAGTTCTTC. It codes for CASSPRASPSYNEQFF.